A single sample gave rise to the 29 T cell receptor beta chains below, sequenced in a study of blood T cell repertoires in COVID-19. Sequencing used immunoSEQ multiplex PCR; TCRdb keeps in-frame clones, though not all of them. Of approximately 130,000 clones in the sample, over 80% were seen once. The sample taken for sequencing was PBMCs or T cells enriched from blood (not recorded which). These receptor sequences come from a man aged 25 to 40 who had recovered from COVID-19.

V and J are TRBV4-1 and TRBJ1-4, with 8 bases matching TRBD1. V was pared by 0 bases and J by 5 bases, with 2 bases of the junction left unmatched. This CDR3 contains 15 residues. Looked up from germline, CDR1 is MGHRA and CDR2 is YSYEKL. The CDR3 is CASSQEGTGNEKLFF. Here the CDR3 DNA reads TGCGCCAGCAGCCAAGAGGGGACAGGAAATGAAAAACTGTTTTTT.

The V call is TRBV27, the J call TRBJ1-6; TRBD1 is a possible D gene (6 bases). In germline, CDR1 is MNHEY, CDR2 SMNVEV (reference sequence). Trimming took off 4 bases at V and 3 bases at J, with 10 bases between the two ends. This CDR3 comprises 15 residues. CDR3 amino acids: CASSYQGLYNSPLHF. CDR3 coding DNA: TGTGCCAGCAGTTATCAGGGGCTCTATAATTCACCCCTCCACTTT.

V usage is TRBV2 and J usage is TRBJ1-2; TRBD1 matches at 10 bases. Germline V gives CDR1 SNHLY, CDR2 FYNNEI. The CDR3 runs 15 residues. The V and J ends lost 1 base and 5 bases, in that order; junction bases with no gene match: 4. CDR3 in amino acids: CASSEGGTGVYGYTF. CDR3 in DNA: TGTGCCAGCAGTGAAGGCGGGACAGGGGTATATGGCTACACCTTC.

This clone is termed large. V usage is TRBV4-1 and J usage is TRBJ1-6; D gene unclear. Germline assignment: CDR1 MGHRA and CDR2 YSYEKL. The CDR3 runs 15 residues. Trimming cost V 4 bases and J 4 bases, with 11 bases left between them. The CDR3 loop is CASSPERGYNSPLHF. CDR3 sequence (DNA): TGCGCCAGCAGCCCGGAGAGAGGTTATAATTCACCCCTCCACTTT.

The gene calls are TRBV24-1 and TRBJ2-1; weak D call: TRBD2 (5 bases). V lost 3 bases, J lost 4 bases, and 9 bases lay in between. This CDR3 is built from 14 residues. Per germline, CDR1 KGHDR and CDR2 SFDVKD. The CDR3 region is CATSDSTRYNEQFF. The CDR3, as DNA: TGTGCCACCAGTGATAGTACTAGATACAATGAGCAGTTCTTC.

V usage is TRBV19 and J usage is TRBJ1-5, with a tentative D call TRBD1 (6 bases). The CDR3 totals 15 residues. Germline values: CDR1 LNHDA, CDR2 SQIVND (reference sequence). The ends were cut back, 2 bases at V and 3 bases at J, with 11 bases in the middle. This CDR3 is CASSISDRLNQPQHF. The CDR3 DNA follows: TGTGCCAGTAGTATATCGGACAGACTCAATCAGCCCCAGCATTTT.

This chain joins TRBV11-3 and TRBJ1-6; D is ambiguous. Germline V gene lookup returns CDR1 SGHNT and CDR2 YENEEA. Between the trimmed V and J ends, which lost 5 bases and 6 bases, there was a span of 8 bases. This CDR3 has 13 residues. The CDR3 reads CASSRLSNSPLHF. The CDR3, as DNA: TGTGCCAGCAGCCGTTTGAGTAATTCACCCCTCCACTTT. The variable domain in full, completed from reference TRBV11-3 and TRBJ1-6, reads EAGVVQSPRYKIIEKKQPVAFWCNPISGHNTLYWYLQNLGQGPELLIRYENEEAVDDSQLPKDRFSAERLKGVDSTLKIQPAELGDSAVYLCASSRLSNSPLHFGNGTRLTVT.

The gene calls are TRBV11-2 and TRBJ2-7, with TRBD1 identical over 8 bases. Looked up from germline, CDR1 is SGHAT and CDR2 is FQNNGV. The CDR3 loop spans 14 amino acids. The trim removed 8 bases at V and 5 bases at J, leaving 11 bases unmatched. The CDR3 loop is CASGQDRVNNEQYV. As DNA, the CDR3 is TGTGCCAGCGGACAGGACAGGGTGAATAACGAGCAGTACGTC.

A few counts support this clone. The chain recombines TRBV5-1 with TRBJ2-5; TRBD1 matches 8 bases. Trimming at V came to 4 bases and at J to 2 bases, leaving 4 bases not matched to a gene. Germline V gives CDR1 SGHRS, CDR2 YFSETQ. This CDR3 has 14 residues. The CDR3 loop is CASSRGQGQETQYF. DNA for the CDR3: TGCGCCAGCAGCCGTGGACAGGGTCAAGAGACCCAGTACTTC.

The CDR3: CASSPTGTEDEKLFF. The DNA for the CDR3 is TGTGCCAGCAGCCCGACCGGGACAGAAGACGAAAAACTGTTTTTT. The rearrangement uses TRBV9 and TRBJ1-4; 7 nucleotides agree with TRBD1. V lost 4 bases to trimming and J lost 8 bases; unmatched junction nucleotides: 11. The CDR3 sequence is 15 residues long. Germline V gives CDR1 SGDLS, CDR2 YYNGEE. Drawing the rest from reference TRBV9 and TRBJ1-4, the complete variable domain is DSGVTQTPKHLITATGQRVTLRCSPRSGDLSVYWYQQSLDQGLQFLIQYYNGEERAKGNILERFSAQQFPDLHSELNLSSLELGDSALYFCASSPTGTEDEKLFFGSGTQLSVL.

This chain joins TRBV6-5 and TRBJ1-3, with a weak D call TRBD1 (6 bases). Trimming took 7 bases from V and 4 from J, leaving 17 bases between them. The CDR3 totals 15 residues. The germline gives CDR1 MNHEY, CDR2 SVGAGI. CDR3 protein: CASTSGGRDGNTIYF. CDR3 DNA: TGTGCCAGCACCAGCGGGGGGCGCGACGGAAACACCATATATTTT.

The V call is TRBV7-8, the J call TRBJ1-1, with 7 bases identical to TRBD1. Germline assignment: CDR1 SGHVS and CDR2 FQNEAQ. Trimming took 5 bases from V and 6 from J; bases not matched to a gene: 12. The CDR3 totals 15 residues. CDR3 in amino acids: CASSPNPEGAAEAFF. CDR3 bases: TGTGCCAGCAGCCCAAACCCGGAGGGGGCCGCTGAAGCTTTCTTT.

The genes are TRBV9 and TRBJ1-1, with TRBD1 matching 7 bases. This CDR3 spans 15 amino acids. V lost 0 bases and J lost 7; bases outside the gene matches: 9. Germline assignment: CDR1 SGDLS and CDR2 YYNGEE. The CDR3: CASSVAPEAGGEAFF. The CDR3 DNA is TGTGCCAGCAGCGTAGCCCCAGAGGCAGGGGGTGAAGCTTTCTTT.

This clone was seen a handful of times. The V gene is TRBV6-1, the J gene TRBJ2-2, with 7 bases that match TRBD1. The CDR3 has 17 residues. V was clipped by 4 bases and J by 1 base; unmatched bases: 9. CDR1 MNHNS and CDR2 SASEGT come from the germline V gene. The CDR3 bases are TGTGCCAGCAGTGTCCAACGGGACAGCCAGAACACCGGGGAGCTGTTTTTT. This encodes CASSVQRDSQNTGELFF.

This sequence joins TRBV2 and TRBJ2-1; the match to TRBD2 covers 9 bases. Trimming took 7 bases from V and 6 from J; bases not matched to a gene: 7. Germline values: CDR1 SNHLY, CDR2 FYNNEI. The CDR3 is 14 residues long. In DNA form, the CDR3 reads TGTGCCAGCAAGGCTAGCGGGACCGCCAATGAGCAGTTCTTC. Amino acid sequence: CASKASGTANEQFF.

This clone occurred once. The V call is TRBV5-1, the J call TRBJ1-5, with 7 bases fitting TRBD1. The germline V gene has CDR1 SGHRS and CDR2 YFSETQ. The CDR3 consists of 14 residues. Losses at the gene ends were 4 bases for V and 3 bases for J; bases not matched to a gene: 4. The CDR3 DNA sequence: TGCGCCAGCAGCCTTGGGACAGTCAATCAGCCCCAGCATTTT. Protein product: CASSLGTVNQPQHF.

The chain employs TRBV21-1 and TRBJ2-3; the table gives TRBD1 as D, unverified against the DNA. TRBV21-1 is labeled a pseudogene. The CDR3 loop spans 16 amino acids. This chain's CDR3 is CASSKERGRVTDTQYF. CDR3 nucleotide sequence: TGTGCCAGCAGCAAAGAAAGGGGGCGGGTAACAGATACGCAGTATTTT.

This chain links TRBV27 with TRBJ2-6; 7 bases match TRBD1. This CDR3 contains 18 residues. Germline V lookup: CDR1 MNHEY, CDR2 SMNVEV (reference sequence). J was trimmed by 3 bases and V by 6 bases; bases with no gene match: 14. The CDR3 region is CASRPTGSISYGANVLTF. The CDR3 region has the DNA TGTGCCAGCAGACCGACAGGGTCTATATCTTATGGGGCCAACGTCCTGACTTTC.

This clone occurred once. A read error may produce the germline difference seen at one junction end. This chain links TRBV7-7 with TRBJ2-3; D could derive from TRBD1 or TRBD2 (5 bases each). This CDR3 is built from 15 residues. Germline CDR1 reads SSHAT; CDR2 reads FNYEAQ (reference sequence). CDR3 residues: CASSLGARGTDTQYF. Here the CDR3 DNA reads TGTGCTAGCAGCCTAGGGGCGAGGGGCACAGATACGCAGTATTTT. The full variable domain, in which reference TRBV7-7 and TRBJ2-3 provide the parts outside the CDR3, is GAGVSQSPRYKVTKRGQDVTLRCDPISSHATLYWYQQALGQGPEFLTYFNYEAQPDKSGLPSDRFSAERPEGSISTLTIQRTEQRDSAMYRCASSLGARGTDTQYFGPGTRLTVL.

This chain links TRBV19 with TRBJ2-3; no clear D. Trimming took 5 bases from V and 5 from J, leaving 11 bases between them. The CDR3 has 13 amino acids. Per germline, CDR1 LNHDA and CDR2 SQIVND (reference sequence). The CDR3 DNA reads TGTGCCAGTAGTCCCAACTCCGAAGATACGCAGTATTTT. Encoded protein: CASSPNSEDTQYF.

V and J are TRBV10-3 and TRBJ1-2; D may be TRBD1 (5 bases). CDR1 is ENHRY, CDR2 SYGVKD, per germline. This CDR3 spans 12 amino acids. V lost 3 bases and J 6 bases, leaving 8 bases between the germline ends. The CDR3 nucleotides read TGTGCCATCAGTGACCCGGGGGATGGCTACACCTTC. Translation: CAISDPGDGYTF.

V usage is TRBV2 and J usage is TRBJ2-5; 9 bases fit TRBD1. Germline CDR1 is SNHLY and CDR2 is FYNNEI. The junction had 1 base not matched to a gene; V was cut back by 6 bases and J by 2 bases. This CDR3 has 13 amino acids. The CDR3 protein is CASRGQGQETQYF. CDR3 nucleotide sequence: TGTGCCAGCAGGGGACAGGGACAAGAGACCCAGTACTTC.

The rearrangement links TRBV10-3 to TRBJ2-3; TRBD2 agrees at 9 bases. CDR1 and CDR2 from the germline V gene are ENHRY and SYGVKD. V shed 6 bases and J 6 bases; nucleotides not matched to a gene: 7. The CDR3 sequence is 14 residues long. CDR3 region: CAIRPGLAADTQYF. CDR3 coding DNA: TGTGCCATCAGGCCGGGACTAGCAGCGGATACGCAGTATTTT.

This sequence joins TRBV28 and TRBJ1-2; weak D call: TRBD1 (6 bases). The ends were cut back, 4 bases at V and 6 bases at J, with 9 bases in the middle. This CDR3 spans 12 amino acids. Germline CDR1 and CDR2: MDHEN and SYDVKM. The CDR3 region has the DNA TGTGCCAGCAGTTCCCACAGGGATGGCTACACCTTC. Its protein is CASSSHRDGYTF.

The rearrangement links TRBV27 to TRBJ1-6; D gene uncertain. This CDR3 is 17 amino acids long. Between the trimmed V and J ends, which lost 3 bases and 0 bases, there was a span of 12 bases. Germline assignment: CDR1 MNHEY and CDR2 SMNVEV (reference sequence). CDR3 nucleotides: TGTGCCAGCAGTTTGTGGGCGGGGAGCTCCTATAATTCACCCCTCCACTTT. Translation: CASSLWAGSSYNSPLHF.

The rearrangement uses TRBV18 and TRBJ2-1; the D gene is possibly TRBD2 (7 bases). From germline, CDR1 is KGHSH and CDR2 LQKENI. CDR3 length: 14 amino acids. Deletions cut 5 bases from V and 5 bases from J, with 13 bases between. Here the CDR3 DNA reads TGTGCCAGCTCAAGACAGCGGGACAACAATGAGCAGTTCTTC. Translated: CASSRQRDNNEQFF.

This clone came up once. The V gene is TRBV11-2, the J gene TRBJ1-5, with 10 bases lining up with TRBD1. Trimming removed 5 bases from V and 2 bases from J; junction bases left unmatched: 15. Germline V gene lookup returns CDR1 SGHAT and CDR2 FQNNGV. The CDR3 is 19 residues long. The CDR3 DNA reads TGTGCCAGCAGCGGCCGGGACAGGGGCACAAGGGGGGGCAATCAGCCCCAGCATTTT. Translating it yields CASSGRDRGTRGGNQPQHF.

The genes are TRBV15 and TRBJ2-3, with D possibly matching TRBD2 (6 bases). The CDR3 runs to 16 residues. V was cut by 0 bases and J by 2 bases, with 12 bases left in between. Germline assignment: CDR1 LNHNV and CDR2 YYDKDF (reference sequence). The CDR3 spells CATSRDAGGATDTQYF. CDR3 in DNA: TGTGCCACCAGCAGAGATGCCGGGGGAGCCACAGATACGCAGTATTTT.

This rearrangement joins TRBV6-1 to TRBJ1-1; D perhaps matches TRBD1 (6 bases). V gave up 2 bases and J gave up 7 bases, with 8 bases separating them. Germline-derived CDR1 and CDR2 are MNHNS and SASEGT. This CDR3 has 12 residues. The CDR3 region has the DNA TGTGCCAGCAGTGAACAGGGGCTTGAAGCTTTCTTT. As protein: CASSEQGLEAFF.